This T cell receptor beta chain was documented in a study of blood T cell repertoires in COVID-19. Residents of about two dozen US areas, aged 18 to 89 years, made up the participants. In the original analysis: Amplified reference gene primers provided the basis for estimating nucleated cell counts. Generated by immunoSEQ multiplex PCR, the TCRdb table keeps only in-frame clones and is missing some. For V, J and clone size, that table is used; D and trimming come from the DNA. Of 150,000 to 200,000 clones detected, about 80% appear once; the ten largest clones hold 11%. This receptor was obtained from a man aged 45-65 years who had recovered from COVID-19. The sequencing input was PBMCs or T cells enriched from blood (not recorded which).

As DNA, the CDR3 is TGTGCCAGCAGTTTCCGTGAAGCTTTCTTT. It codes for CASSFREAFF. The chain uses TRBV28 and TRBJ1-1; the D is unclear. The length of the CDR3 is 10 residues. Trimming cost V 3 bases and J 7 bases, with 3 bases left between them. From germline, CDR1 is MDHEN and CDR2 SYDVKM.